Below, 7 T cell receptor beta chains from the same sample are listed, as sequenced in a study of T-cell memory formation after mild COVID-19. TCRdb re-analysed the 5' RACE reads in MiXCR, keeping a single row per CDR3 protein. The sample holds 400,000 to 500,000 distinct CDR3 sequences, about 20% seen once. Sequencing was carried out using PBMCs or a T cell subset sorted from them (not recorded which). Receptor source: an adult woman who had mild COVID-19 (a few samples of this study predate the infection). Cell type and time point are not known.

V usage is TRBV18 and J usage is TRBJ2-1; the D gene is possibly TRBD2 (5 bases). Germline loops: CDR1 KGHSH, CDR2 LQKENI. This CDR3 comprises 16 residues. V dropped 5 bases and J dropped 4 bases, with 18 bases sitting between them. CDR3 residues: CASSTAEGILYNEQFF. The CDR3 nucleotides are TGTGCCAGCTCAACGGCAGAGGGAATTCTGTACAATGAGCAGTTCTTC.

This clonotype has a count of ten or more. This chain uses TRBV7-9 with TRBJ2-7; TRBD1 matches at 9 bases. This CDR3 is built from 15 residues. Germline V gives CDR1 SEHNR, CDR2 FQNEAQ (reference sequence). Germline trimming cut 5 bases from V and 4 bases from J; bases unmatched to any gene: 9. DNA for the CDR3: TGTGCCAGCAGCCCAGCGGGACAGGGACTTTACGAGCAGTACTTC. It specifies CASSPAGQGLYEQYF.

This chain connects TRBV3-1 to TRBJ1-2; possibly TRBD1 for D (5 bases). This CDR3 is built from 14 residues. V was trimmed by 1 base and J by 8 bases, leaving 14 bases between them. Germline assignment: CDR1 LGHDT and CDR2 YNNKEL (reference sequence). The CDR3 is CASSQVEGLGGYTF. CDR3 DNA sequence: TGTGCCAGCAGCCAAGTTGAGGGGCTCGGCGGCTACACCTTC.

In this sample, this clonotype turned up a few times. The CDR3 nucleotides are TGCAGTGCTCCAGGGGGAAACACCATATATTTT. It is translated as CSAPGGNTIYF. The V call is TRBV20-1, the J call TRBJ1-3; D possibly corresponds to TRBD1 (5 bases). Germline-derived CDR1 and CDR2 are DFQATT and SNEGSKA (reference sequence). The ends were cut back, 5 bases at V and 4 bases at J, with 6 bases in the middle. The CDR3 loop spans 11 amino acids.

The gene calls are TRBV28 and TRBJ1-2, with no clear D. From germline, CDR1 is MDHEN and CDR2 SYDVKM. Trimming took 2 bases from V and 2 from J, leaving 9 bases between them. The CDR3 runs to 14 residues. The CDR3 coding sequence is TGTGCCAGCAGTTTAGGCTTCTGGAACTATGGCTACACCTTC. This sequence encodes CASSLGFWNYGYTF.

The CDR3 protein is CATSRVGAETQYF. The CDR3 bases are TGTGCCACCAGCAGAGTTGGGGCGGAAACCCAGTACTTC. This sequence joins TRBV15 and TRBJ2-5, with D maybe TRBD1 (5 bases). Germline loops: CDR1 LNHNV, CDR2 YYDKDF (reference sequence). Trimming shortened V by 1 base and J by 8 bases, and 11 bases separated the two germline ends. This CDR3 has 13 amino acids.

The gene calls are TRBV5-1 and TRBJ2-7; D not resolved. The V gene lost 0 bases and the J gene lost 3 bases, with 7 bases spanning the gap. Germline V lookup: CDR1 SGHRS, CDR2 YFSETQ. The CDR3 consists of 13 residues. The CDR3 DNA follows: TGCGCCAGCAGCTTGGCCATTGACTACGAGCAGTACTTC. Amino acid sequence: CASSLAIDYEQYF.